The clone carrying this T cell receptor (beta chain) appeared many times. The TCRbeta library was prepared with unique molecular identifiers. TCRdb reprocessed the PCR reads via MiXCR and lists one record per CDR3 protein. The sample lists some 250,000 distinct CDR3 sequences; about 11% were seen once. This sample was included in a study of T-cell reconstitution after alpha-beta-depleted transplantation in children. The receptor comes from a human donor who donated a stem cell graft to a child with acute lymphoblastic leukemia. The sequenced sample was PBMCs from the stem cell graft donor, obtained from the stem cell graft.

The CDR3 here is CASSSPPGRRQETQYF. CDR3 DNA sequence: TGCGCCAGCAGCTCCCCCCCGGGCAGGAGACAAGAGACCCAGTACTTC. The V and J genes are TRBV5-1 and TRBJ2-5, with D hard to call. The germline CDR1 and CDR2 sequences are SGHRS and YFSETQ. This CDR3 comprises 16 residues. The V and J ends lost 3 bases and 2 bases respectively, with 17 bases between them.